This TCR beta chain emerged from a study of T cells in Graves' hyperthyroidism and ophthalmopathy. Study results and caveats: The model's output predicted ophthalmopathy at a median of around 6.9 months prior to onset. Most clonotypes expanded in the thyroid (above 0.001) were also present in blood.

Ophthalmopathy in the patients scored at least 3 on Clinical Activity Score and at least 4 on NOSPECS grade, lasting under 3 months. Fresh 10 ml peripheral blood yielded PBMCs. CDR3 size: 14 residues. V lost 5 bases to trimming and J lost 10 bases; unmatched junction nucleotides: 12. This clonotype was recorded many times. Its antigen is currently unknown. RNA transcripts gave rise to amplified TCR beta CDR3 regions. Initially, a first-round RT-PCR of the TCR CDR3 employed the HTBI primer set. TCRdb called the multiplex PCR reads again in MiXCR, with one record for every CDR3 protein. The table records hundreds of thousands of distinct CDR3 sequences, around a quarter of them present only once.

V gene TRBV12-3 or TRBV12-4 combines with J gene TRBJ1-1; 8 bases agree with TRBD1. The specimen sequenced was blood. The clonotype comes from a woman aged 25 to 39 with Graves' ophthalmopathy. This chain's CDR3 is CASSPGTGPLVAFF. The CDR3 coding sequence is TGTGCCAGCAGTCCCGGGACAGGTCCACTTGTAGCTTTCTTT.